Given below is one TCR beta chain in context. The data were taken from a study of blood T cell repertoires in COVID-19. Study-wide context: T cells, B-cell-depleted T cells, or PBMCs provided the cDNA or gDNA that served as material.

Some clones are missing from TCRdb's copy, which holds only in-frame ones; the method was immunoSEQ multiplex PCR. The table has 200,000 to 300,000 clones, around 87% seen once. The CDR3 runs 15 residues. The germline CDR1 and CDR2 sequences are SGHKS and YYEKEE (reference sequence). The V gene lost 4 bases and the J gene lost 0 bases, with 8 bases spanning the gap. Input material: peripheral blood. The origin of this receptor is a woman aged 45-60 years with acute or convalescent COVID-19. The V call is TRBV5-5, the J call TRBJ1-6; TRBD1 might be the D (6 bases). The CDR3 coding sequence is TGTGCCAGCAGCATACAGGGCTCCTATAATTCACCCCTCCACTTT. Translated, it gives CASSIQGSYNSPLHF. Together with reference TRBV5-5 and TRBJ1-6, the CDR3 gives the full variable domain: DAGVTQSPTHLIKTRGQQVTLRCSPISGHKSVSWYQQVLGQGPQFIFQYYEKEERGRGNFPDRFSARQFPNYSSELNVNALLLGDSALYLCASSIQGSYNSPLHFGNGTRLTVT.